The entry that follows covers one T cell receptor (beta chain) sequence. This entry belongs to a study of blood T cell repertoires in COVID-19. Study as a whole: The United States, Italy and Spain were the sources of the acute and convalescent COVID-19 samples. Nucleic acid was either cDNA or gDNA, and it came from T cells, B-cell-depleted T cells, or PBMCs.

Authors' analysis steps: Nucleated cell number was recorded as an estimate derived from reference gene primer amplification. Generated by immunoSEQ multiplex PCR, the TCRdb table keeps only in-frame clones and is missing some. V, J and clone size derive from that table, while D and trimming were established from the DNA sequence. The sample lists approximately 200,000 clones, roughly nine tenths occurring once. V lost 5 bases to trimming and J lost 5 bases; unmatched junction nucleotides: 11. This CDR3 has 14 residues. Per germline, CDR1 GTSNPN and CDR2 SVGIG (reference sequence). This clonotype was sampled from a woman aged 50 to 60 with acute or convalescent COVID-19. The J gene is TRBJ2-5, the V gene TRBV30, with 7 bases that match TRBD1. The specimen was peripheral blood. The CDR3 loop is CAWLRQGPRETQYF. In DNA form, the CDR3 reads TGTGCCTGGCTCCGACAGGGACCAAGGGAGACCCAGTACTTC.